This note documents a single T cell receptor (beta chain) sequence. Its matching antigen is unknown. This sample was taken from a study of cytomegalovirus exposure and HLA in healthy donors. Study-wide results and caveats: It was reportedly the case that the classifier diagnosed cytomegalovirus status with high specificity and sensitivity. Whilst most TCR sequences proved rare, a subset of public TCRs occurred across many donors. Later work found most CMV-associated TCR beta chains apparently HLA-restricted. Immune exposure information available was restricted to CMV serostatus.

Researchers ran the PCR with 60 Vbeta and 13 Jbeta primers. Method: immunoSEQ multiplex PCR; TCRdb's copy keeps in-frame clones and lacks some. The sample has about 62,000 clones, less than 85% seen once. The sequencing sample was made of PBMCs. The sequence was collected from a woman in her 30s in good health and CMV-seronegative.

Here the CDR3 reads CASSLPNPGQNQPQHF. The CDR3 DNA sequence: TGTGCCAGCAGCCTGCCGAACCCGGGACAAAATCAGCCCCAGCATTTT. The rearrangement links TRBV7-9 to TRBJ1-5; weak D call: TRBD1 (6 bases). Trimming took off 5 bases at V and 4 bases at J, with 18 bases between the two ends. Germline CDR1 is SEHNR and CDR2 is FQNEAQ (reference sequence). The length of the CDR3 is 16 residues.